The 8 T cell receptor beta chains reported below all come from one sample, sequenced in a study of blood T cell repertoires in COVID-19 (dated by TCRdb to about 2020). The library relied on the immunoSEQ multiplex PCR assay. The table was pulled from immuneACCESS by TCRdb, which kept in-frame rearrangements only. Such tables lose some clones; where checked, under half of the loss comes from unresolved V genes, and the rest has no known cause. The sample includes 190,000 or so clones, with 85% to 90% observed a single time. The ten largest clonotypes hold over 0.95% of the sample. The sample consisted of PBMCs or T cells enriched from blood (not recorded which). The receptors stem from a man in his thirties or forties who had recovered from COVID-19.

V usage is TRBV19 and J usage is TRBJ1-4; no reliable D call. Germline CDR1 is LNHDA and CDR2 is SQIVND (reference sequence). CDR3 size: 15 residues. V gave up 3 bases and J gave up 0 bases, with 8 bases separating them. For the CDR3, the DNA is TGTGCCAGTAGTATCTATCTTACAACTAATGAAAAACTGTTTTTT. It yields the protein CASSIYLTTNEKLFF.

This chain connects TRBV25-1 to TRBJ1-4; D is uncertain. The CDR3 is 14 amino acids. Germline CDR1 reads MGHDK; CDR2 reads SYGVNS. Trimming stripped 2 bases from V and 10 bases from J, with 14 bases between. CDR3 amino acids: CASSESGRSGKLFF. CDR3 nucleotides: TGTGCCAGCAGTGAAAGTGGGAGATCGGGAAAACTGTTTTTT.

The CDR3: CASSLRDRGLTGELFF. CDR3 DNA: TGTGCCAGCAGTTTGAGGGACAGGGGATTAACCGGGGAGCTGTTTTTT. This chain links TRBV28 with TRBJ2-2; 10 bases agree with TRBD1. J lost 5 bases, V lost 3 bases, and 6 bases had no gene match. Germline assignment: CDR1 MDHEN and CDR2 SYDVKM. CDR3 length equals 16 residues.

The CDR3 DNA reads as TGTGCCAGCAGGCCGACGGGACTAGCGGGACTTGAGCAGTTCTTC. As protein: CASRPTGLAGLEQFF. The chain has TRBV6-5 and TRBJ2-1; the match to TRBD2 covers 13 bases. V shed 6 bases, J shed 9 bases, and the junction held 8 bases outside the gene matches. The germline CDR1 and CDR2 sequences are MNHEY and SVGAGI. This CDR3 region has 15 residues.

V usage is TRBV2 and J usage is TRBJ2-6; 8 bases align to TRBD1. This CDR3 is 14 amino acids long. Unmatched junction bases numbered 3, after V lost 10 bases and J lost 1 base. CDR1 is SNHLY and CDR2 is FYNNEI in the germline V gene. Here the CDR3 DNA reads TGTGCCATAGGACAGGGATCTGGGGCCAACGTCCTGACTTTC. This gives the protein CAIGQGSGANVLTF.

This chain links TRBV6-5 with TRBJ2-5; weak D call: TRBD1 (6 bases). The CDR3 covers 14 residues. CDR1 MNHEY and CDR2 SVGAGI come from the germline V gene. Trimming shortened V by 1 base and J by 4 bases, and 10 bases separated the two germline ends. The CDR3 DNA reads as TGTGCCAGCAGTTACTTCTCGACAGGAGAGACCCAGTACTTC. Translated: CASSYFSTGETQYF.

This clone was recorded only once. J is TRBJ2-1 and V is TRBV4-1; unclear D gene. CDR3 length: 12 residues. Trimming stripped 2 bases from V and 9 bases from J, with 8 bases between. Germline V gene lookup returns CDR1 MGHRA and CDR2 YSYEKL. CDR3 amino acids: CASSQLWPEQFF. As DNA, the CDR3 is TGCGCCAGCAGCCAACTCTGGCCTGAGCAGTTCTTC.

This chain connects TRBV10-3 to TRBJ1-2, with D unresolved. The CDR3 contains 11 residues. Germline V CDR1 and CDR2: ENHRY, SYGVKD. V lost 8 bases and J lost 3, with 7 bases in between. CDR3 protein: CAIQFDYGYTF. Written as DNA, the CDR3 is TGTGCCATCCAGTTTGACTATGGCTACACCTTC.